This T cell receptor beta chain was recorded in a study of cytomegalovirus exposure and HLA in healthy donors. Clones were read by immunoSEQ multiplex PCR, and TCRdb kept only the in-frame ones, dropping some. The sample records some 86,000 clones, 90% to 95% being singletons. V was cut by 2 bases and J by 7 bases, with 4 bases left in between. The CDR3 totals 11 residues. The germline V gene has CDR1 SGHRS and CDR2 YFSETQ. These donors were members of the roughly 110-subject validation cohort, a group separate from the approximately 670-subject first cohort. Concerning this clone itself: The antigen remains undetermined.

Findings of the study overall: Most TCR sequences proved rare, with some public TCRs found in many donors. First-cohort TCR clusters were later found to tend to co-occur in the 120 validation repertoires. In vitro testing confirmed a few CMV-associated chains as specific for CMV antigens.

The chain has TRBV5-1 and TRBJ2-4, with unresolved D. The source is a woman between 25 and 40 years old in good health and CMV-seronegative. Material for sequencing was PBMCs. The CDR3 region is CASSFMNIQYF. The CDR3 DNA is TGCGCCAGCAGCTTTATGAACATTCAGTACTTC. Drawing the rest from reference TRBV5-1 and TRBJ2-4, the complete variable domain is KAGVTQTPRYLIKTRGQQVTLSCSPISGHRSVSWYQQTPGQGLQFLFEYFSETQRNKGNFPGRFSGRQFSNSRSEMNVSTLELGDSALYLCASSFMNIQYFGAGTRLSVL.